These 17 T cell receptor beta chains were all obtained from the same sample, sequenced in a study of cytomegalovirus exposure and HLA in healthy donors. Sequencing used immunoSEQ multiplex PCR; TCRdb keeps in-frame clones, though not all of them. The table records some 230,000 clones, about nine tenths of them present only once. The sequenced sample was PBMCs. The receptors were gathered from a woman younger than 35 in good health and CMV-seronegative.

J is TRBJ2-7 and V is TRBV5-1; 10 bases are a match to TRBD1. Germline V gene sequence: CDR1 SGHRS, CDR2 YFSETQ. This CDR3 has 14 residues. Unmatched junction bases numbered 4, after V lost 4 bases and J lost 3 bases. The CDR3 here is CASSRGQGGYEQYF. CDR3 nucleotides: TGCGCCAGCAGCCGTGGACAGGGGGGCTACGAGCAGTACTTC.

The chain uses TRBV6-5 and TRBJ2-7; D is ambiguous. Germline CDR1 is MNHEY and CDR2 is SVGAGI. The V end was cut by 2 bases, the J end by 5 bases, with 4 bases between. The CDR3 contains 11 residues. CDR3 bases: TGTGCCAGCAGTTACAGCGACGAGCAGTACTTC. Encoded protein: CASSYSDEQYF.

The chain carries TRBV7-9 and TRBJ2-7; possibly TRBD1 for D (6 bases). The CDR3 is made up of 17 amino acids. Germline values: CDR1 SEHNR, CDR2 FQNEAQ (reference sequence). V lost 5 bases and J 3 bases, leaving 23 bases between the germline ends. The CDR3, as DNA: TGTGCCAGCAGCCCAGTAGTAGGGGACACGCCGTTCTACGAGCAGTACTTC. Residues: CASSPVVGDTPFYEQYF.

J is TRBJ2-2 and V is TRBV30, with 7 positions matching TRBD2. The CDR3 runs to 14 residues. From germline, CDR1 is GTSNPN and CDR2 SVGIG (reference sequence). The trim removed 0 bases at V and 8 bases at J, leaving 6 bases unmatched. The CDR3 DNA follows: TGTGCCTGGAGTGTGCTCATGGGAGGGGGGGAGCTGTTTTTT. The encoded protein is CAWSVLMGGGELFF.

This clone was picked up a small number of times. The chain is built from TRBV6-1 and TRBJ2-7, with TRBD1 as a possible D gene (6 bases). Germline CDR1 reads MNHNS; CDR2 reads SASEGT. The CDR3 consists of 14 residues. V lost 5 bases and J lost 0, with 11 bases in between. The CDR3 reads CASSHGQTSYEQYF. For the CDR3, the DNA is TGTGCCAGCAGTCACGGACAGACCTCCTACGAGCAGTACTTC.

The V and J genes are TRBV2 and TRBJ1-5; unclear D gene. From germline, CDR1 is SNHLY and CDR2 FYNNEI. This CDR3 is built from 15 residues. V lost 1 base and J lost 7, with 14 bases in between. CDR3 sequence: CASSEGTGWVQPQHF. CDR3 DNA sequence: TGTGCCAGCAGTGAAGGCACGGGGTGGGTGCAGCCCCAGCATTTT.

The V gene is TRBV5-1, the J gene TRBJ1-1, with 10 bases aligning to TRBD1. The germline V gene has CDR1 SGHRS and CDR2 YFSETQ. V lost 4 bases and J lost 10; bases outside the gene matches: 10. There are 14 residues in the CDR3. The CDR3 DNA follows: TGCGCCAGCAGCACACCGGGACAGGGGACGATAGCTTTCTTT. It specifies CASSTPGQGTIAFF.

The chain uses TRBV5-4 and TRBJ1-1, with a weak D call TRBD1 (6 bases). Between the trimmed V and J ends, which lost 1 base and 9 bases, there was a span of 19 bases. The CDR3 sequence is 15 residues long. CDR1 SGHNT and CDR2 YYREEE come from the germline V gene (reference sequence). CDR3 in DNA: TGTGCCAGCAGCTTGTTCGGGGGGCCCTCGAGACAAGCTTTCTTT. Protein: CASSLFGGPSRQAFF. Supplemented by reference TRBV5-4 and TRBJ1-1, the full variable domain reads ETGVTQSPTHLIKTRGQQVTLRCSSQSGHNTVSWYQQALGQGPQFIFQYYREEENGRGNFPPRFSGLQFPNYSSELNVNALELDDSALYLCASSLFGGPSRQAFFGQGTRLTVV.

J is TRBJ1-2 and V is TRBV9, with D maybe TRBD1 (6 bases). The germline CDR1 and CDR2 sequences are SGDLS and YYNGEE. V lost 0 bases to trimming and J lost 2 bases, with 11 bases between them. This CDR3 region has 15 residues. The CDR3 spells CASSVATGGNYGYTF. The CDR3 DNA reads TGTGCCAGCAGCGTAGCTACTGGGGGCAACTATGGCTACACCTTC.

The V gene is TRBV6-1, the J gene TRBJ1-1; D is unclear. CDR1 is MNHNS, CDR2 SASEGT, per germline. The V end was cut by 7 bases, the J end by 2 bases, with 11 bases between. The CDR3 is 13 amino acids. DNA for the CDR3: TGTGCCAGCATTTTAACGGTCAACACTGAAGCTTTCTTT. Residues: CASILTVNTEAFF.

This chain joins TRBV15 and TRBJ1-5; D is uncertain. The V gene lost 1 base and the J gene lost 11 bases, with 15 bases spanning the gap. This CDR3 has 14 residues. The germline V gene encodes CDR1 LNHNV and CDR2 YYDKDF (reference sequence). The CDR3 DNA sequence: TGTGCCACCAGCAGAGGGGAACCTCTGGAGGCCCAGCATTTT. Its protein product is CATSRGEPLEAQHF.

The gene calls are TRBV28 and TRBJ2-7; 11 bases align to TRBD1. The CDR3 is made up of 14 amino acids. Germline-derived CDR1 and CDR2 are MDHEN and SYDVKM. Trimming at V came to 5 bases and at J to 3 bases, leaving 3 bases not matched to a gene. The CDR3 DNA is TGTGCCAGCAGTGGACAGGGGGCGGGCTACGAGCAGTACTTC. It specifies CASSGQGAGYEQYF. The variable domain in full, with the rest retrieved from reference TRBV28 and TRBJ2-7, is DVKVTQSSRYLVKRTGEKVFLECVQDMDHENMFWYRQDPGLGLRLIYFSYDVKMKEKGDIPEGYSVSREKKERFSLILESASTNQTSMYLCASSGQGAGYEQYFGPGTRLTVT.

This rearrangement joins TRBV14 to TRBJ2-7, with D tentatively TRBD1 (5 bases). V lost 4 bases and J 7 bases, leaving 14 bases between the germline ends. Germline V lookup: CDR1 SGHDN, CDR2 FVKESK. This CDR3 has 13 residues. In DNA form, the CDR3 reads TGTGCCAGCAGCCTTAGGGGCCGTTCTGAGCAGTACTTC. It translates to CASSLRGRSEQYF. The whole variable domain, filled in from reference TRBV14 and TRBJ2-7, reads EAGVTQFPSHSVIEKGQTVTLRCDPISGHDNLYWYRRVMGKEIKFLLHFVKESKQDESGMPNNRFLAERTGGTYSTLKVQPAELEDSGVYFCASSLRGRSEQYFGPGTRLTVT.

The CDR3 reads CAWKGDRYSYEQYF. The CDR3 DNA reads TGTGCCTGGAAGGGGGACAGGTACTCCTACGAGCAGTACTTC. This chain connects TRBV30 to TRBJ2-7; TRBD1 agrees at 8 bases. Germline CDR1 reads GTSNPN; CDR2 reads SVGIG (reference sequence). Trimming cost V 4 bases and J 0 bases; bases outside gene matches: 5. The CDR3 is 14 amino acids. The full variable domain, completed using reference TRBV30 and TRBJ2-7, is SQTIHQWPATLVQPVGSPLSLECTVEGTSNPNLYWYRQAAGRGLQLLFYSVGIGQISSEVPQNLSASRPQDRQFILSSKKLLLSDSGFYLCAWKGDRYSYEQYFGPGTRLTVT.

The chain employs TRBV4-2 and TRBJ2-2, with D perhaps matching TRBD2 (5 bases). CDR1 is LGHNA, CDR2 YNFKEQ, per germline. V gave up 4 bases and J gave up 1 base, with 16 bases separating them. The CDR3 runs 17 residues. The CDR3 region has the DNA TGTGCCAGCAGCCCATCCCTTTGGGAGAAGAACACCGGGGAGCTGTTTTTT. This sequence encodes CASSPSLWEKNTGELFF.

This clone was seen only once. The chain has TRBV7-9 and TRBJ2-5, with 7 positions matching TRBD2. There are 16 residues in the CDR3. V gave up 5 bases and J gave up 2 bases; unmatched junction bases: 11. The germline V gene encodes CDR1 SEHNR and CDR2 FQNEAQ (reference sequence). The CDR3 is CASSTSVPSGQETQYF. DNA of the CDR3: TGTGCCAGCAGCACTAGCGTGCCTAGCGGTCAAGAGACCCAGTACTTC. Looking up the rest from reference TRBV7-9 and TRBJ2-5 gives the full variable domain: DTGVSQNPRHKITKRGQNVTFRCDPISEHNRLYWYRQTLGQGPEFLTYFQNEAQLEKSRLLSDRFSAERPKGSFSTLEIQRTEQGDSAMYLCASSTSVPSGQETQYFGPGTRLLVL.

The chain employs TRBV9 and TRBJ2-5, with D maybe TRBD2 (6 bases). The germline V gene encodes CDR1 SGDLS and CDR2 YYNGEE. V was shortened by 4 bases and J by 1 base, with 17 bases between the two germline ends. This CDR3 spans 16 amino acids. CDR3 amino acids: CASSPETGDLQETQYF. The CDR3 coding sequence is TGTGCCAGCAGCCCGGAAACGGGGGACCTCCAAGAGACCCAGTACTTC.